The 26 T cell receptor beta chains in this list originate from one sample, sequenced in a study of cytomegalovirus exposure and HLA in healthy donors. It was with 60 Vbeta and 13 Jbeta primers that the PCR ran. This table comes from immunoSEQ multiplex PCR, and its TCRdb copy is limited to in-frame clones, with some not included. The sample carries over 100,000 clones, roughly 75% recorded once. Sequenced material: PBMCs. These receptors came from a man under 40 in good health and CMV-seronegative.

J is TRBJ2-5 and V is TRBV7-9; perhaps TRBD2 as D (5 bases). This CDR3 has 15 residues. Germline loops: CDR1 SEHNR, CDR2 FQNEAQ (reference sequence). Trimming took 1 base from V and 2 from J, leaving 11 bases between them. The CDR3 bases are TGTGCCAGCAGCTTAGTCGGGGATACTCAAGAGACCCAGTACTTC. This translates into CASSLVGDTQETQYF.

This chain links TRBV7-9 with TRBJ1-4; 9 nucleotides agree with TRBD1. The CDR3 contains 16 residues. With 3 bases clipped from V and 5 bases from J, the junction kept 7 bases outside the gene matches. Germline values: CDR1 SEHNR, CDR2 FQNEAQ (reference sequence). The CDR3 here is CASSFGQGTKNEKLFF. As DNA, the CDR3 is TGTGCCAGCAGCTTCGGACAGGGGACGAAGAATGAAAAACTGTTTTTT.

This clone was seen a single time. The rearrangement joins TRBV7-9 to TRBJ1-1; D is ambiguous. The CDR3 is 13 amino acids. Trimming removed 3 bases from V and 0 bases from J, with 5 bases in between. Germline lookup yields CDR1 SEHNR and CDR2 FQNEAQ (reference sequence). The CDR3 here is CASSLTLNTEAFF. Written as DNA, the CDR3 is TGTGCCAGCAGCTTGACACTGAACACTGAAGCTTTCTTT.

This chain connects TRBV7-2 to TRBJ1-5, with D possibly TRBD1 on 5 matching bases. CDR1 SGHTA and CDR2 FQGNSA come from the germline V gene. The CDR3 totals 15 residues. Between the trimmed V and J ends, which lost 1 base and 5 bases, there was a span of 12 bases. The CDR3 loop is CASSLGAGWDQPQHF. DNA for the CDR3: TGTGCCAGCAGCTTAGGGGCAGGGTGGGATCAGCCCCAGCATTTT.

The chain has TRBV5-1 and TRBJ2-3; perhaps TRBD1 as D (6 bases). The V end lost 4 bases, the J end lost 2 bases, and 17 bases lay between the germline ends. The CDR3 is 16 residues long. CDR1 and CDR2 from the germline V gene are SGHRS and YFSETQ. The CDR3 bases are TGCGCCAGCAGCGATGGACAGTTGCAAAACACAGATACGCAGTATTTT. It translates to CASSDGQLQNTDTQYF.

The J gene is TRBJ1-4, the V gene TRBV18, with TRBD1 identical over 8 bases. Germline trimming cut 6 bases from V and 1 base from J; bases unmatched to any gene: 4. Per the germline V gene, CDR1 is KGHSH and CDR2 is LQKENI. The CDR3 consists of 15 residues. CDR3 protein: CASSQTGGTNEKLFF. CDR3 coding DNA: TGTGCCAGCTCCCAAACAGGGGGAACTAATGAAAAACTGTTTTTT.

The chain uses TRBV29-1 and TRBJ2-1; a possible D gene is TRBD2 (6 bases). Trimming took 6 bases from V and 0 from J, leaving 15 bases between them. The CDR3 runs to 15 residues. Germline values: CDR1 SQVTM, CDR2 ANQGSEA. The CDR3: CSVASSASSYNEQFF. The CDR3, as DNA: TGCAGCGTCGCCTCTAGCGCCAGCTCCTACAATGAGCAGTTCTTC.

A remark on this clone: The same CDR3 can be traced to other DNA sequences in this sample. The chain employs TRBV19 and TRBJ1-2; D remains ambiguous. The CDR3 is 12 amino acids. Per the germline V gene, CDR1 is LNHDA and CDR2 is SQIVND (reference sequence). V was trimmed by 1 base and J by 8 bases, leaving 8 bases between them. CDR3 sequence (DNA): TGTGCCAGTAGTATAGGTCCCGGGGGCTACACCTTC. Amino acid sequence: CASSIGPGGYTF.

The J gene is TRBJ2-2, the V gene TRBV4-2; TRBD2 might be the D (5 bases). The germline V gene has CDR1 LGHNA and CDR2 YNFKEQ. This CDR3 has 15 amino acids. V lost 4 bases and J lost 5, with 14 bases in between. The CDR3 is CASSLNEGATGELFF. Written as DNA, the CDR3 is TGTGCCAGCAGCCTTAACGAGGGCGCAACCGGGGAGCTGTTTTTT.

This chain links TRBV7-9 with TRBJ2-1; 7 bases are a match to TRBD2. The CDR3 is 15 amino acids. V lost 4 bases to trimming and J lost 1 base; unmatched junction nucleotides: 4. Germline values: CDR1 SEHNR, CDR2 FQNEAQ (reference sequence). CDR3 in DNA: TGTGCCAGCAGCTCTGGGGGGGGATCCTACAATGAGCAGTTCTTC. This sequence encodes CASSSGGGSYNEQFF.

Here the CDR3 DNA reads TGCAGCGCAGTTGACAGGGGCGAGCAGTACTTC. Amino acid sequence: CSAVDRGEQYF. The gene calls are TRBV29-1 and TRBJ2-7; 8 nucleotides align to TRBD1. The V segment lost 7 bases and the J segment 6 bases; nucleotides outside the gene matches: 5. Looked up from germline, CDR1 is SQVTM and CDR2 is ANQGSEA. This CDR3 is built from 11 residues.

The V call is TRBV28, the J call TRBJ2-4; 8 bases are shared with TRBD1. V shed 5 bases and J 7 bases; nucleotides not matched to a gene: 7. The CDR3 spans 14 residues. CDR1 is MDHEN, CDR2 SYDVKM, per germline. CDR3 nucleotides: TGTGCCAGCAGTGGAGGGACAGGACGGAACATTCAGTACTTC. Residues: CASSGGTGRNIQYF.

The chain employs TRBV6-1 and TRBJ1-2, with D unresolved. CDR1 MNHNS and CDR2 SASEGT come from the germline V gene. Trimming took off 2 bases at V and 7 bases at J, with 8 bases between the two ends. The CDR3 length is 12 residues. CDR3 nucleotide sequence: TGTGCCAGCAGTGAAAGGTGGAGTGGCTACACCTTC. This encodes CASSERWSGYTF.

In this sample, this clone turned up once. The chain uses TRBV6-5 and TRBJ2-7; a weak D match, TRBD2 (5 bases). The ends were cut back, 6 bases at V and 0 bases at J, with 12 bases in the middle. CDR1 and CDR2 from the germline V gene are MNHEY and SVGAGI. CDR3 length: 14 amino acids. The CDR3 here is CASSPSGSSYEQYF. CDR3 in DNA: TGTGCCAGCAGCCCCAGTGGGAGCTCCTACGAGCAGTACTTC.

This clone occurred a few times. The chain links TRBV29-1 to TRBJ2-7, with 14 nucleotides matching TRBD2. Germline CDR1 is SQVTM and CDR2 is ANQGSEA. Trimming at V came to 5 bases and at J to 7 bases, leaving 10 bases not matched to a gene. This CDR3 spans 15 amino acids. For the CDR3, the DNA is TGCAGCGTTCTCGGGACTAGCGGGAGTTTGGGGGAGCAGTACTTC. Its translation is CSVLGTSGSLGEQYF.

The J gene is TRBJ2-1, the V gene TRBV6-5, with D uncertain. The V and J ends lost 2 bases and 3 bases respectively, with 8 bases between them. This CDR3 spans 14 amino acids. In germline, CDR1 is MNHEY, CDR2 SVGAGI. For the CDR3, the DNA is TGTGCCAGCAGTTACCGTGGCCGCTACAATGAGCAGTTCTTC. This gives the protein CASSYRGRYNEQFF.

This clone was picked up one time. V is TRBV19 and J is TRBJ2-2; maybe TRBD1 (6 bases). The V end was cut by 0 bases, the J end by 4 bases, with 15 bases between. This CDR3 has 17 amino acids. Germline V gives CDR1 LNHDA, CDR2 SQIVND (reference sequence). The CDR3 DNA reads as TGTGCCAGTAGTATAGATGGACAGAGGACGATCACCGGGGAGCTGTTTTTT. Residues: CASSIDGQRTITGELFF.

This clone was found once. The chain links TRBV6-1 to TRBJ2-7, with TRBD2 as a possible D gene (6 bases). With 10 bases removed from V and 0 bases from J, the gap between germline ends came to 16 bases. The CDR3 is 14 residues long. From germline, CDR1 is MNHNS and CDR2 SASEGT. This CDR3 reads CATLRDGSSYEQYF. CDR3 DNA: TGTGCCACCCTTAGGGACGGGAGCTCCTACGAGCAGTACTTC.

The J gene is TRBJ1-2, the V gene TRBV28; 7 positions agree with TRBD1. Germline CDR1 and CDR2: MDHEN and SYDVKM. The V segment lost 6 bases and the J segment 4 bases; nucleotides outside the gene matches: 11. CDR3 length: 15 residues. The CDR3 nucleotides are TGTGCCAGCAGCCTTGGGACAGTGGTAGGCTATGGCTACACCTTC. Amino acid sequence: CASSLGTVVGYGYTF.

The rearrangement uses TRBV4-3 and TRBJ2-7; TRBD2 matches 7 bases. Trimming cost V 4 bases and J 2 bases; bases outside gene matches: 2. The V gene's germline CDR1 is LGHNA and CDR2 YSLEER. This CDR3 comprises 13 residues. CDR3 in amino acids: CASSPGTTYEQYF. The CDR3 DNA is TGCGCCAGCAGCCCGGGGACTACCTACGAGCAGTACTTC.

This clone was seen more than once but under ten times. The V gene is TRBV28, the J gene TRBJ2-7, with TRBD1 matching over 8 bases. CDR1 and CDR2 from the germline V gene are MDHEN and SYDVKM. The CDR3 loop spans 15 amino acids. After removal of 3 bases from V and 2 bases from J, the junction contained 6 bases not matched to a gene. CDR3: CASSLGTGLTYEQYF. The DNA of the CDR3 is TGTGCCAGCAGTTTGGGGACAGGCCTGACCTACGAGCAGTACTTC. Drawing the rest from reference TRBV28 and TRBJ2-7, the complete variable domain is DVKVTQSSRYLVKRTGEKVFLECVQDMDHENMFWYRQDPGLGLRLIYFSYDVKMKEKGDIPEGYSVSREKKERFSLILESASTNQTSMYLCASSLGTGLTYEQYFGPGTRLTVT.

This clone showed up just once. The V gene is TRBV5-1, the J gene TRBJ2-7, with 7 bases matching TRBD1. This CDR3 has 13 residues. Unmatched junction bases numbered 4, after V lost 0 bases and J lost 7 bases. The germline V gene has CDR1 SGHRS and CDR2 YFSETQ. CDR3 in DNA: TGCGCCAGCAGCTTGGTGCAGGGGGAAGAGCAGTACTTC. Translation: CASSLVQGEEQYF. The variable domain in full, completed from reference TRBV5-1 and TRBJ2-7, reads KAGVTQTPRYLIKTRGQQVTLSCSPISGHRSVSWYQQTPGQGLQFLFEYFSETQRNKGNFPGRFSGRQFSNSRSEMNVSTLELGDSALYLCASSLVQGEEQYFGPGTRLTVT.

The CDR3 spells CASRTGSNTGELFF. The CDR3 DNA sequence: TGTGCCAGCAGGACAGGTTCGAACACCGGGGAGCTGTTTTTT. The gene calls are TRBV7-6 and TRBJ2-2; a weak D match, TRBD1 (6 bases). This CDR3 is 14 amino acids long. From germline, CDR1 is SGHVS and CDR2 FNYEAQ. V lost 6 bases and J lost 0, with 8 bases in between.

This clone was found a few times. This chain uses TRBV10-1 with TRBJ1-5; D not resolved. V lost 5 bases and J lost 0, with 5 bases in between. There are 13 residues in the CDR3. Germline V gene lookup returns CDR1 WNHNN and CDR2 SYGVQD (reference sequence). CDR3 in DNA: TGCGCCAGCAGTTTTAATAGCAATCAGCCCCAGCATTTT. Its translation: CASSFNSNQPQHF.

This chain joins TRBV4-3 and TRBJ1-2, with a possible D match to TRBD1 (6 bases). Germline V gives CDR1 LGHNA, CDR2 YSLEER. This CDR3 spans 14 amino acids. Trimming shortened V by 0 bases and J by 6 bases, and 11 bases separated the two germline ends. Here the CDR3 DNA reads TGCGCCAGCAGCCAAGATCGGGGGGGGCATGGCTACACCTTC. It yields the protein CASSQDRGGHGYTF.

V gene TRBV4-1 combines with J gene TRBJ2-3, with 9 bases that match TRBD1. Germline CDR1 MGHRA, CDR2 YSYEKL. J lost 3 bases, V lost 6 bases, and 7 bases had no gene match. The CDR3 length is 15 residues. The CDR3 here is CASRQQGAKTDTQYF. The DNA of the CDR3 is TGCGCCAGCAGGCAACAGGGGGCAAAAACAGATACGCAGTATTTT.